Shown below are 28 T cell receptor beta chains from a single sample sequenced in a study of OX40 agonist ivuxolimab in advanced cancers. TCRdb keeps only in-frame clones here, not all; method: immunoSEQ multiplex PCR. The sample includes fewer than 70,000 clones, roughly 87% of them seen just once. The sample in question was CD4+ or CD8+ T cells sorted from blood, obtained in a trial of the OX40 agonist ivuxolimab. These receptors all stem from an adult with an advanced solid tumor such as melanoma, head and neck, liver or kidney cancer.

The V call is TRBV7-9, the J call TRBJ1-4, with a possible D match to TRBD1 (5 bases). The V end lost 5 bases, the J end lost 8 bases, and 24 bases lay between the germline ends. Germline V lookup: CDR1 SEHNR, CDR2 FQNEAQ (reference sequence). CDR3 length: 17 amino acids. CDR3 bases: TGTGCCAGCAGCCCCGGTGAGGGGTTTCGGTTAGGAGAAAAACTGTTTTTT. Its protein product is CASSPGEGFRLGEKLFF.

This chain connects TRBV18 to TRBJ2-7, with D unclear. Trimming took 3 bases from V and 6 from J, leaving 9 bases between them. This CDR3 contains 12 residues. CDR1 is KGHSH and CDR2 is LQKENI in the germline V gene. The CDR3: CASSPYAAEQYF. For the CDR3, the DNA is TGTGCCAGCTCACCCTATGCCGCCGAGCAGTACTTC.

This chain uses TRBV27 with TRBJ1-5; 7 bases fit TRBD1. CDR1 and CDR2 (germline): MNHEY, SMNVEV (reference sequence). The CDR3 extends over 15 amino acids. The ends lost 2 bases at V and 3 bases at J; junction bases unmatched: 4. DNA of the CDR3: TGTGCCAGCAGTTTAACCGGGACAGTCAATCAGCCCCAGCATTTT. This encodes CASSLTGTVNQPQHF.

V usage is TRBV5-8 and J usage is TRBJ2-6, with 7 bases aligning to TRBD1. Germline V gene data show CDR1 as SGHTS and CDR2 as YDEGEE. Unmatched junction bases numbered 8, after V lost 2 bases and J lost 0 bases. The CDR3 is 18 residues long. CDR3: CASSFYRGTSSGANVLTF. The CDR3 DNA follows: TGTGCCAGCAGCTTTTACAGGGGTACAAGCTCTGGGGCCAACGTCCTGACTTTC.

This clone is a singleton in its sample. This CDR3 is CASSPKGGGRYEQYF. The CDR3 bases are TGCGCCAGCAGTCCCAAAGGGGGGGGTCGCTACGAGCAGTACTTC. The chain combines TRBV23-1 with TRBJ2-7; a weak D match, TRBD2 (7 bases). TRBV23-1 is an ORF for which the function is uncertain. Trimming pared 4 bases from V and 3 bases from J, leaving 16 bases between. CDR3 length: 15 residues.

V gene TRBV4-2 combines with J gene TRBJ1-3, with a tentative D call TRBD1 (6 bases). Germline CDR1 and CDR2: LGHNA and YNFKEQ. The CDR3 loop spans 15 amino acids. Trimming removed 6 bases from V and 0 bases from J, with 12 bases in between. CDR3 amino acids: CASRNDRSSGNTIYF. The CDR3 nucleotides read TGTGCCAGCAGAAACGACAGGAGCTCTGGAAACACCATATATTTT.

The genes are TRBV7-6 and TRBJ1-1; TRBD1 aligns across 8 bases. This CDR3 comprises 14 residues. The germline V gene encodes CDR1 SGHVS and CDR2 FNYEAQ. The V segment lost 0 bases and the J segment 3 bases; nucleotides outside the gene matches: 0. CDR3 sequence reads: CASSLAQGDTEAFF. The DNA of the CDR3 is TGTGCCAGCAGCTTAGCACAGGGGGACACTGAAGCTTTCTTT.

This clone was counted only a few times. The rearrangement links TRBV7-9 to TRBJ2-2; either TRBD1 or TRBD2 may supply D (5 bases each). Germline loops: CDR1 SEHNR, CDR2 FQNEAQ (reference sequence). The CDR3 sequence is 17 residues long. Trimming took 6 bases from V and 1 from J, leaving 18 bases between them. The CDR3 here is CASSKKGTFVNTGELFF. In DNA form, the CDR3 reads TGTGCCAGCAGTAAAAAAGGGACGTTCGTGAACACCGGGGAGCTGTTTTTT.

The genes are TRBV5-1 and TRBJ2-7; 8 nucleotides match TRBD2. This CDR3 has 15 amino acids. V lost 4 bases to trimming and J lost 3 bases; unmatched junction nucleotides: 9. Germline values: CDR1 SGHRS, CDR2 YFSETQ. CDR3 protein: CASSPLAGPNYEQYF. CDR3 DNA: TGCGCCAGCAGCCCGTTAGCGGGGCCCAACTACGAGCAGTACTTC. The variable domain in full, with the rest retrieved from reference TRBV5-1 and TRBJ2-7, is KAGVTQTPRYLIKTRGQQVTLSCSPISGHRSVSWYQQTPGQGLQFLFEYFSETQRNKGNFPGRFSGRQFSNSRSEMNVSTLELGDSALYLCASSPLAGPNYEQYFGPGTRLTVT.

J is TRBJ1-4 and V is TRBV6-5, with D perhaps matching TRBD1 (5 bases). This CDR3 has 14 residues. In germline, CDR1 is MNHEY, CDR2 SVGAGI. V shed 2 bases and J shed 6 bases, with 10 bases lying between them. CDR3 bases: TGTGCCAGCAGTTACCAAGGGGTGGATGAAAAACTGTTTTTT. As protein: CASSYQGVDEKLFF.

This clone has more than one count but fewer than ten. This chain joins TRBV5-6 and TRBJ1-2; no clear D. CDR1 and CDR2 (germline): SGHDT, YYEEEE. The V end lost 4 bases, the J end lost 8 bases, and 9 bases lay between the germline ends. The CDR3 is 11 residues long. CDR3 bases: TGTGCCAGCAGCCAAAATCGGGGCTACACCTTC. It codes for CASSQNRGYTF.

The chain carries TRBV5-6 and TRBJ2-1; 9 nucleotides match TRBD1. This CDR3 contains 15 residues. Germline V gene lookup returns CDR1 SGHDT and CDR2 YYEEEE. V shed 0 bases and J 8 bases; nucleotides not matched to a gene: 6. Here the CDR3 reads CASSLGGTGRYEQFF. The CDR3 DNA reads as TGTGCCAGCAGCTTGGGCGGGACAGGGAGGTATGAGCAGTTCTTC.

This clone was seen more than once but under ten times. The rearrangement uses TRBV6-6 and TRBJ1-6; D is possibly TRBD1 (6 bases). This CDR3 spans 12 amino acids. V was shortened by 10 bases and J by 10 bases, with 14 bases between the two germline ends. The germline V gene has CDR1 MNHNY and CDR2 SVGAGI (reference sequence). CDR3 amino acids: CATGEGGSPLHF. DNA for the CDR3: TGTGCCACCGGGGAGGGGGGATCACCCCTCCACTTT.

A remark on this clone: The sample carries other DNA sequences with the same CDR3. The rearrangement links TRBV18 to TRBJ1-2, with D tentatively TRBD1 (5 bases). Trimming left V 3 bases short and J 6 bases short, with 11 bases between. The CDR3 is 13 amino acids. Per the germline V gene, CDR1 is KGHSH and CDR2 is LQKENI. DNA of the CDR3: TGTGCCAGCTCACCGTCCGAAGGGGATGGCTACACCTTC. As protein: CASSPSEGDGYTF.

In this sample, this clone turned up once. The V call is TRBV5-1, the J call TRBJ1-2, with D perhaps TRBD1 (5 bases). The germline CDR1 and CDR2 sequences are SGHRS and YFSETQ. This CDR3 region has 15 residues. Trimming pared 1 base from V and 2 bases from J, leaving 12 bases between. CDR3: CASSLSGELNYGYTF. The CDR3, as DNA: TGCGCCAGCAGCTTGTCGGGGGAATTAAACTATGGCTACACCTTC.

The CDR3 sequence is CASRQGWETQYF. In nucleotides, the CDR3 is TGCGCCAGCAGGCAGGGATGGGAGACCCAGTACTTC. The V gene is TRBV10-2, the J gene TRBJ2-5; D might be TRBD1 (5 bases). Trimming removed 6 bases at V and 5 bases at J, with 10 bases between. The germline gives CDR1 WSHSY, CDR2 SAAADI. The length of the CDR3 is 12 residues.

The chain recombines TRBV6-5 with TRBJ1-2; TRBD1 might be the D (5 bases). Germline V gives CDR1 MNHEY, CDR2 SVGAGI. The CDR3 is made up of 13 amino acids. Trimming removed 7 bases from V and 6 bases from J, with 15 bases in between. The CDR3: CASNSDGTDGYTF. The CDR3 nucleotides are TGTGCCAGCAACTCAGACGGGACGGATGGCTACACCTTC.

The V gene is TRBV18, the J gene TRBJ1-2; D is undetermined. The germline gives CDR1 KGHSH, CDR2 LQKENI. This CDR3 has 14 amino acids. The V and J ends lost 3 bases and 0 bases respectively, with 8 bases between them. The CDR3 loop is CASSPPGTNYGYTF. CDR3 in DNA: TGTGCCAGCTCACCCCCGGGAACTAACTATGGCTACACCTTC.

J is TRBJ1-1 and V is TRBV19; TRBD1 aligns across 9 bases. The J segment lost 1 base and the V segment lost 5 bases, leaving 14 bases of the junction unmatched. The CDR3 consists of 18 residues. CDR1 LNHDA and CDR2 SQIVND come from the germline V gene (reference sequence). CDR3 DNA sequence: TGTGCCAGTAGTCCACGAAGGGACAGGGCAGCAAAGAACACTGAAGCTTTCTTT. Translation: CASSPRRDRAAKNTEAFF.

The genes are TRBV4-1 and TRBJ1-1, with 12 bases fitting TRBD1. Per the germline V gene, CDR1 is MGHRA and CDR2 is YSYEKL. The J segment lost 6 bases and the V segment lost 5 bases, leaving 7 bases of the junction unmatched. CDR3 size: 15 residues. CDR3 loop: CASSSSGQGAPEAFF. Here the CDR3 DNA reads TGCGCCAGCAGCTCCTCGGGACAGGGGGCTCCTGAAGCTTTCTTT.

The rearrangement uses TRBV6-1 and TRBJ1-5, with D unclear. CDR3 length equals 12 residues. Trimming left V 6 bases short and J 3 bases short, with 6 bases between. Germline-derived CDR1 and CDR2 are MNHNS and SASEGT. CDR3 amino acids: CASRQSNQPQHF. The CDR3 nucleotides are TGTGCCAGCAGGCAGTCCAATCAGCCCCAGCATTTT.

As for this clone: Compared with germline, one end of the junction differs, possibly owing to a read error. The chain has TRBV2 and TRBJ2-6; 7 bases line up with TRBD2. Germline CDR1 reads SNHLY; CDR2 reads FYNNEI. The CDR3 is 18 amino acids. The chain's CDR3 is CAGQKTQLTSSGTNVLTF. Written as DNA, the CDR3 is TGTGCCGGCCAAAAGACCCAACTGACTAGCTCTGGGACCAACGTCCTGACTTTC.

Here the CDR3 DNA reads TGTGCCAGCAGTAAAGGGCCCCAGGGAGGGAACAATGAGCAGTTCTTC. It is translated as CASSKGPQGGNNEQFF. The chain uses TRBV6-1 and TRBJ2-1; 7 nucleotides align to TRBD2. J gave up 5 bases and V 5 bases, and 12 bases lay outside the gene matches. Looked up from germline, CDR1 is MNHNS and CDR2 is SASEGT. CDR3 length: 16 amino acids.

The gene calls are TRBV6-6 and TRBJ1-1; D is unclear. V was shortened by 0 bases and J by 6 bases, with 8 bases between the two germline ends. CDR1 and CDR2 from the germline V gene are MNHNY and SVGAGI (reference sequence). The CDR3 has 13 amino acids. The CDR3 nucleotides are TGTGCCAGCAGTTACTCGAACAGACCTGAAGCTTTCTTT. Translating gives CASSYSNRPEAFF.

The chain is built from TRBV6-1 and TRBJ2-5; 10 positions agree with TRBD1. The ends lost 3 bases at V and 5 bases at J; junction bases unmatched: 3. Germline V gene data show CDR1 as MNHNS and CDR2 as SASEGT. This CDR3 is 14 amino acids long. The CDR3 loop reads CASSETGGQETQYF. The CDR3 nucleotides read TGTGCCAGCAGTGAGACAGGGGGCCAGGAGACCCAGTACTTC.

This clone was seen more than once but under ten times. The V call is TRBV7-8, the J call TRBJ2-1; 8 bases agree with TRBD2. Germline loops: CDR1 SGHVS, CDR2 FQNEAQ. V was pared by 5 bases and J by 0 bases, with 3 bases of the junction left unmatched. This CDR3 is 15 amino acids long. CDR3 nucleotides: TGTGCCAGCAGCCCTCGGGGGGGCTCCTACAATGAGCAGTTCTTC. Residues: CASSPRGGSYNEQFF.

This chain joins TRBV2 and TRBJ2-2; TRBD2 matches 8 bases. Germline-derived CDR1 and CDR2 are SNHLY and FYNNEI. V was clipped by 4 bases and J by 0 bases; unmatched bases: 1. The CDR3 runs to 15 residues. CDR3 DNA: TGTGCCAGCAGTGTTAGCGGGGCGAACACCGGGGAGCTGTTTTTT. Its protein is CASSVSGANTGELFF.

The chain uses TRBV5-1 and TRBJ2-2, with 8 positions matching TRBD2. Looked up from germline, CDR1 is SGHRS and CDR2 is YFSETQ. V lost 3 bases and J lost 3; bases outside the gene matches: 4. The CDR3 is 15 amino acids. The CDR3 sequence: CASSYTSGYTGELFF. CDR3 bases: TGCGCCAGCAGCTATACTAGCGGTTACACCGGGGAGCTGTTTTTT.